Below, 5 T cell receptor beta chains from the same sample are listed, as sequenced in a study of beta chain features in type 1 diabetes. Expressed TCRB transcripts got sequenced, as all isolated RNA was reverse transcribed. Some clones are missing from TCRdb's copy, which holds only in-frame ones; the method was immunoSEQ multiplex PCR. Of about 360,000 clones listed, 10% to 15% are singletons. The source material was naive CD4+ T cells from blood. Every receptor here comes from a young man in good health.

This clone has more than one count but fewer than ten. The J gene is TRBJ2-4, the V gene TRBV6-6; the match to TRBD1 covers 7 bases. The germline V gene encodes CDR1 MNHNY and CDR2 SVGAGI (reference sequence). Trimming took 4 bases from V and 10 from J; bases not matched to a gene: 16. There are 16 residues in the CDR3. The CDR3 region is CASSSGYVDRVRIQYF. The CDR3 DNA sequence: TGTGCCAGCAGTTCCGGGTACGTCGACAGGGTACGAATTCAGTACTTC.

This chain uses TRBV28 with TRBJ1-4, with TRBD1 identical over 8 bases. The CDR3 is 13 amino acids. V shed 10 bases, J shed 8 bases, and the junction held 9 bases outside the gene matches. In germline, CDR1 is MDHEN, CDR2 SYDVKM. The CDR3 loop reads CATRTGLGEKLFF. The DNA of the CDR3 is TGTGCCACCAGGACAGGGCTGGGAGAAAAACTGTTTTTT. The whole variable domain, remainder taken from reference TRBV28 and TRBJ1-4, is DVKVTQSSRYLVKRTGEKVFLECVQDMDHENMFWYRQDPGLGLRLIYFSYDVKMKEKGDIPEGYSVSREKKERFSLILESASTNQTSMYLCATRTGLGEKLFFGSGTQLSVL.

This clone appeared a few times. The chain couples TRBV7-2 to TRBJ2-3; D unclear. Germline CDR1 and CDR2: SGHTA and FQGNSA. The CDR3 is 15 residues long. V was trimmed by 1 base and J by 0 bases, leaving 8 bases between them. The CDR3 region is CASSLVSTSTDTQYF. The CDR3 DNA reads as TGTGCCAGCAGCTTAGTATCAACTAGCACAGATACGCAGTATTTT.

Written as DNA, the CDR3 is TGTGCCAGCAGCTTAACGCGGACAGGGCGAGAGACCCAGTACTTC. This codes for CASSLTRTGRETQYF. The chain is built from TRBV7-9 and TRBJ2-5; TRBD1 agrees at 8 bases. Trimming at V came to 2 bases and at J to 4 bases, leaving 6 bases not matched to a gene. CDR1 is SEHNR and CDR2 is FQNEAQ in the germline V gene (reference sequence). There are 15 residues in the CDR3.

As regards this clone: Distinct nucleotide sequences in the sample also encode this CDR3. V usage is TRBV7-2 and J usage is TRBJ2-7, with D unresolved. The germline V gene has CDR1 SGHTA and CDR2 FQGNSA. This CDR3 region has 11 residues. V was trimmed by 1 base and J by 6 bases, leaving 4 bases between them. Written as DNA, the CDR3 is TGTGCCAGCAGCTTAGTTAGCGAGCAGTACTTC. Protein: CASSLVSEQYF.